Shown below are 2 T cell receptor beta chains from a single sample sequenced in a study of cytomegalovirus exposure and HLA in healthy donors. The primer mix had 60 Vbeta and 13 Jbeta primers. This table comes from immunoSEQ multiplex PCR, and its TCRdb copy is limited to in-frame clones, with some not included. Of 150,000 or so clones detected, roughly 79% appear once; the ten largest clones hold approximately 6.3%. Sequencing was done on a sample of PBMCs. The receptors originated from a man between 40 and 49 years old in good health and CMV-seropositive.

This chain connects TRBV19 to TRBJ2-3; 16 bases agree with TRBD2. The CDR3 totals 16 residues. With V trimmed by 8 bases and J by 3 bases, 5 bases remained unmatched. From germline, CDR1 is LNHDA and CDR2 SQIVND (reference sequence). The DNA for the CDR3 is TGTGCCAGTGGGGGACTAGCGGGAGGGGGGACAGATACGCAGTATTTT. Translating gives CASGGLAGGGTDTQYF.

The chain has TRBV7-9 and TRBJ2-3; the match to TRBD2 covers 9 bases. The CDR3 loop spans 15 amino acids. CDR1 SEHNR and CDR2 FQNEAQ come from the germline V gene (reference sequence). V lost 4 bases, J lost 4 bases, and 6 bases stayed unmatched. The CDR3: CASSSNSGSADTQYF. The CDR3 DNA sequence: TGTGCCAGCAGCTCCAATAGCGGGAGTGCAGATACGCAGTATTTT. The full variable domain, in which reference TRBV7-9 and TRBJ2-3 provide the parts outside the CDR3, is DTGVSQNPRHKITKRGQNVTFRCDPISEHNRLYWYRQTLGQGPEFLTYFQNEAQLEKSRLLSDRFSAERPKGSFSTLEIQRTEQGDSAMYLCASSSNSGSADTQYFGPGTRLTVL.